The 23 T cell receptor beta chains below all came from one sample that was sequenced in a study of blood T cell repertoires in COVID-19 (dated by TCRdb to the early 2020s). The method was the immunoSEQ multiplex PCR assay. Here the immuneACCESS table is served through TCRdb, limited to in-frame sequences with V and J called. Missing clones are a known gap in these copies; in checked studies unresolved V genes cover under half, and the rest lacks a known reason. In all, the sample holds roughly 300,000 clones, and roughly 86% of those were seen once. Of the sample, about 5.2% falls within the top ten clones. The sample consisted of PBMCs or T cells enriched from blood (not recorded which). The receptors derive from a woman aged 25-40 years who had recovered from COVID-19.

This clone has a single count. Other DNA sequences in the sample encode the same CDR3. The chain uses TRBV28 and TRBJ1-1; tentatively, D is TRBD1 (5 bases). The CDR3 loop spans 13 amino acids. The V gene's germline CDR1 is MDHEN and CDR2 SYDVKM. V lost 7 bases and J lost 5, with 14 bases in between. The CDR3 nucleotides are TGTGCCAGCAACCCCCCTGGGGGGACTGAAGCTTTCTTT. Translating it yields CASNPPGGTEAFF.

Here the CDR3 reads CASSAGATNEKLFF. The CDR3, as DNA: TGTGCCAGCAGCGCAGGGGCAACTAATGAAAAACTGTTTTTT. The V call is TRBV9, the J call TRBJ1-4; the D gene is possibly TRBD1 (6 bases). The CDR3 is made up of 14 amino acids. V was pared by 3 bases and J by 0 bases, with 6 bases between. CDR1 and CDR2 from the germline V gene are SGDLS and YYNGEE.

CDR3 sequence (DNA): TGCGCCAGCCCCCCCCCGGGGGACTCCTACGAGCAGTACTTC. Its protein product is CASPPPGDSYEQYF. V gene TRBV10-1 combines with J gene TRBJ2-7; maybe TRBD2 (6 bases). This CDR3 spans 14 amino acids. Germline V lookup: CDR1 WNHNN, CDR2 SYGVQD (reference sequence). V dropped 8 bases and J dropped 0 bases, with 14 bases sitting between them.

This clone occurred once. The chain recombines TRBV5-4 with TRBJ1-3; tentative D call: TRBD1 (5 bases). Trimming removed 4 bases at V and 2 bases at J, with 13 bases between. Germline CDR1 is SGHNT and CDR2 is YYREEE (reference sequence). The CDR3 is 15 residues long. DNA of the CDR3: TGTGCCAGCAGCATAGACAGTATCGCTGGAAACACCATATATTTT. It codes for CASSIDSIAGNTIYF.

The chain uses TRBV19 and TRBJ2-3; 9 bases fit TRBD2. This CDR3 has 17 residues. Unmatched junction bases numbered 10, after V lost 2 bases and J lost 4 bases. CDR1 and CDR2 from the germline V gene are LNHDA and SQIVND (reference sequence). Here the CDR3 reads CASSILKSGGRPDTQYF. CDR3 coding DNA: TGTGCCAGTAGTATATTAAAAAGCGGGGGGCGCCCAGATACGCAGTATTTT.

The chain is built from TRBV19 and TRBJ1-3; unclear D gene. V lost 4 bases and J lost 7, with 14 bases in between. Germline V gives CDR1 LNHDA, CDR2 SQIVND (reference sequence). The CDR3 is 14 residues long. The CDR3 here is CASSKEGVGNTIYF. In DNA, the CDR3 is TGTGCCAGTAGTAAGGAGGGAGTCGGGAACACCATATATTTT. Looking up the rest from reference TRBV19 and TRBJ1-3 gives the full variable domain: DGGITQSPKYLFRKEGQNVTLSCEQNLNHDAMYWYRQDPGQGLRLIYYSQIVNDFQKGDIAEGYSVSREKKESFPLTVTSAQKNPTAFYLCASSKEGVGNTIYFGEGSWLTVV.

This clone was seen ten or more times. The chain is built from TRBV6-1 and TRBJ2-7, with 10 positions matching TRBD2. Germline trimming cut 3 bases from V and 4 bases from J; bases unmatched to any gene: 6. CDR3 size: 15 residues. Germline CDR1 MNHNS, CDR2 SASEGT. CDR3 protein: CASSDALAGAYEQYF. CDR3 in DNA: TGTGCCAGCAGTGACGCCCTAGCGGGGGCTTACGAGCAGTACTTC.

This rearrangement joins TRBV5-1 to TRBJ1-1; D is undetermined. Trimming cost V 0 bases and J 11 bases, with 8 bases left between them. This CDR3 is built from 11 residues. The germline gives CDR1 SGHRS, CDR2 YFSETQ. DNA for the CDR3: TGCGCCAGCAGCTTGGGGGCCGAGGCTTTCTTT. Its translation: CASSLGAEAFF.

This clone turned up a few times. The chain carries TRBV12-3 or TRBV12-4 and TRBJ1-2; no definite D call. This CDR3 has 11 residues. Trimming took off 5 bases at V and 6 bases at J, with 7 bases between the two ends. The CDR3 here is CASSTYNGYTF. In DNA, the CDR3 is TGTGCCAGCAGTACCTATAATGGCTACACCTTC.

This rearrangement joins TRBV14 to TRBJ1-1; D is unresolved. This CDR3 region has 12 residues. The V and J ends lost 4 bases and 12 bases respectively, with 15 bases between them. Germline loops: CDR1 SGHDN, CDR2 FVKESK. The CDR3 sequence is CASSLGVSGTFF. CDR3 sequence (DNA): TGTGCCAGCAGCCTAGGAGTATCTGGAACTTTCTTT.

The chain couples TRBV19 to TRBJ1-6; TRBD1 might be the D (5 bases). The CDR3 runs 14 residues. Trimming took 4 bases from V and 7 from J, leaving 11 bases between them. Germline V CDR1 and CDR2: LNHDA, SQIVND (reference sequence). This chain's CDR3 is CASSSAGDNSPLHF. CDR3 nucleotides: TGTGCCAGTAGTAGCGCGGGGGACAATTCACCCCTCCACTTT.

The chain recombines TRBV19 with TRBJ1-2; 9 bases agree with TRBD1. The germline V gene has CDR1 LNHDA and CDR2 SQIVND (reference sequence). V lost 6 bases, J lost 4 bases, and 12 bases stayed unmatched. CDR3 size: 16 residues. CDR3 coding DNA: TGTGCCAGTAGCCATGCGGGACAGGGACATATCTATGGCTACACCTTC. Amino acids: CASSHAGQGHIYGYTF.

CDR3 amino acids: CATSRPRGGSSYNEQFF. The CDR3 DNA reads as TGTGCCACCAGCAGGCCGCGGGGGGGCTCCTCCTACAATGAGCAGTTCTTC. The V call is TRBV15, the J call TRBJ2-1; 9 bases fit TRBD2. V was pared by 3 bases and J by 0 bases, with 6 bases of the junction left unmatched. Germline CDR1 LNHNV, CDR2 YYDKDF (reference sequence). The CDR3 extends over 17 amino acids.

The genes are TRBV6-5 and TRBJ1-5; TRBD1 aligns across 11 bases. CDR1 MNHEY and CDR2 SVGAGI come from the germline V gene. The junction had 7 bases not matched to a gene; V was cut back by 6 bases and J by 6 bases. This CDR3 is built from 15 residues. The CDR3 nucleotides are TGTGCCAGCAGCTTGGGACAGGGGGAATCTCAGCCCCAGCATTTT. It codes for CASSLGQGESQPQHF.

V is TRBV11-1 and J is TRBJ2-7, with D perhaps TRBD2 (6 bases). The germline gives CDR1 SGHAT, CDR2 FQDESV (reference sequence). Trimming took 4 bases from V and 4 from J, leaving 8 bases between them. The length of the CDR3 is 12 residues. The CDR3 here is CASSSEGYEQYF. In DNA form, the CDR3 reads TGTGCCAGCAGCTCGGAGGGGTACGAGCAGTACTTC.

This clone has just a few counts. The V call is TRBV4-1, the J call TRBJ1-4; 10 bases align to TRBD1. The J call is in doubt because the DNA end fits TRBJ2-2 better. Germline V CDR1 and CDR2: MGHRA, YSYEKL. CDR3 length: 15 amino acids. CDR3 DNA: TGCGCCAGCAGCCGAGTGGACAGGGGGGGACTGGAGCTGTTTTTT. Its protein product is CASSRVDRGGLELFF.

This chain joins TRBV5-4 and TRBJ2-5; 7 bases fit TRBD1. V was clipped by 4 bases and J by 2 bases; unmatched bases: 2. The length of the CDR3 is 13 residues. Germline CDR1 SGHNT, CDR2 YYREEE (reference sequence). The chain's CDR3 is CASSRGQQETQYF. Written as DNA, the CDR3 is TGTGCCAGCAGCAGGGGACAGCAAGAGACCCAGTACTTC. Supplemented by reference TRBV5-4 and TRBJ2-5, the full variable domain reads ETGVTQSPTHLIKTRGQQVTLRCSSQSGHNTVSWYQQALGQGPQFIFQYYREEENGRGNFPPRFSGLQFPNYSSELNVNALELDDSALYLCASSRGQQETQYFGPGTRLLVL.

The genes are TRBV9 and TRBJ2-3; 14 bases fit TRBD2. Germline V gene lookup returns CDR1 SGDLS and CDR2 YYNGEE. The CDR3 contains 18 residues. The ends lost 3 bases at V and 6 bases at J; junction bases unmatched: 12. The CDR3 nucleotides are TGTGCCAGCAGCGCCTCCGGGACTAGCGGGGGAGGGAGCGATACGCAGTATTTT. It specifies CASSASGTSGGGSDTQYF.

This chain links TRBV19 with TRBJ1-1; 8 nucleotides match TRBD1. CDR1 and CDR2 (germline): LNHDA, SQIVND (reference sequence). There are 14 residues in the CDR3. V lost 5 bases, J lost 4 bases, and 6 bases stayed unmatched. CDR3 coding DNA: TGTGCCAGTAGTCCGAGACAGGGGAGCACTGAAGCTTTCTTT. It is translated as CASSPRQGSTEAFF. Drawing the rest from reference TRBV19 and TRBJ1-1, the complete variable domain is DGGITQSPKYLFRKEGQNVTLSCEQNLNHDAMYWYRQDPGQGLRLIYYSQIVNDFQKGDIAEGYSVSREKKESFPLTVTSAQKNPTAFYLCASSPRQGSTEAFFGQGTRLTVV.

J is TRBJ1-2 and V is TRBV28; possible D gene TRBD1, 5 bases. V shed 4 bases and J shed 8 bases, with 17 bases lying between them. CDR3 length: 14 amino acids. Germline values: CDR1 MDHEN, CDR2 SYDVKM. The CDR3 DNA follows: TGTGCCAGCAGTTACAGGACAACCGGGGGGGGCTACACCTTC. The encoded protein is CASSYRTTGGGYTF.

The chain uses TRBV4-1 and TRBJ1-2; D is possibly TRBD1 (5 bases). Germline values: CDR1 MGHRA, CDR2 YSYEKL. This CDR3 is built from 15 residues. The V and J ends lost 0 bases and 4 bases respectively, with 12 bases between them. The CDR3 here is CASSQDVGVSYGYTF. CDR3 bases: TGCGCCAGCAGCCAAGATGTAGGGGTTAGCTATGGCTACACCTTC.

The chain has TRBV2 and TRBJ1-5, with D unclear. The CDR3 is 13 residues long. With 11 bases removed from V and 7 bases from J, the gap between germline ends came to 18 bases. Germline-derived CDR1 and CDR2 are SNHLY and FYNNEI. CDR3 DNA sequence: TGTGCCTCCGGGATGGAGGCCGGCCAGCCCCAGCATTTT. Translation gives CASGMEAGQPQHF.

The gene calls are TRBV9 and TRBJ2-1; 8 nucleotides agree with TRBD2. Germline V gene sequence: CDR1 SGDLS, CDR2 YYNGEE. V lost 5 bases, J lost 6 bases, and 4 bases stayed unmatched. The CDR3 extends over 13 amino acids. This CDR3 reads CASSSGLANEQFF. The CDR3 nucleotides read TGTGCCAGCAGTTCTGGACTAGCCAATGAGCAGTTCTTC.